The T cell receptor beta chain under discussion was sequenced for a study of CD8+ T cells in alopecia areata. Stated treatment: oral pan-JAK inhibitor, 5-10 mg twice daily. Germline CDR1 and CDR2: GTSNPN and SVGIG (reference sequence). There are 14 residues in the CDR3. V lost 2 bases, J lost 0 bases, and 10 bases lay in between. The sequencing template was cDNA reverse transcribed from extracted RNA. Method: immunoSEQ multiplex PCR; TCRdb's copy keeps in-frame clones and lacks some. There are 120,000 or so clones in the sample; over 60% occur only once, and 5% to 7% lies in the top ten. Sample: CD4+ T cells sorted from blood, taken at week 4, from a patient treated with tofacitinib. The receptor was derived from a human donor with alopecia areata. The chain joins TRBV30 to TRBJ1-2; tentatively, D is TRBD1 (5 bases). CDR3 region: CAWSIQGANYGYTF. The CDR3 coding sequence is TGTGCCTGGAGTATCCAGGGAGCTAACTATGGCTACACCTTC.